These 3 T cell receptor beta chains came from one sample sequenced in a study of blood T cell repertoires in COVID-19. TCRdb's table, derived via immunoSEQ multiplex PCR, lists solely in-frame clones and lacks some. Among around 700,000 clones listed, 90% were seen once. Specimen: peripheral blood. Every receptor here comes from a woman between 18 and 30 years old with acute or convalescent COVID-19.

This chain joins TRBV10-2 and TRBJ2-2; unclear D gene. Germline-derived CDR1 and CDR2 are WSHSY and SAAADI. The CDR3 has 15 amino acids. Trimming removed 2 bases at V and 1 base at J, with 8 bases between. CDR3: CASSEGGKNTGELFF. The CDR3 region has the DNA TGCGCCAGCAGTGAGGGCGGAAAGAACACCGGGGAGCTGTTTTTT.

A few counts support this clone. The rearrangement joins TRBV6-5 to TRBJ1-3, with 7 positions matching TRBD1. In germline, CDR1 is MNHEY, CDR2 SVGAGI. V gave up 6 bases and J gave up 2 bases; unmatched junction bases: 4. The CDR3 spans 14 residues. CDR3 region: CASSRDRPGNTIYF. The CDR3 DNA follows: TGTGCCAGCAGCCGGGACAGACCTGGAAACACCATATATTTT.

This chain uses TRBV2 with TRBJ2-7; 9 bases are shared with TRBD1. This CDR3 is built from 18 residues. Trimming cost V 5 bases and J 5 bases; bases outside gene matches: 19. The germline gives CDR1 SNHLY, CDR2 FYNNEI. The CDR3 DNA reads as TGTGCCAGCAGTTTTTTAGGGACAGGGATCGGAGTTTCCCACGAGCAGTACTTC. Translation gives CASSFLGTGIGVSHEQYF.